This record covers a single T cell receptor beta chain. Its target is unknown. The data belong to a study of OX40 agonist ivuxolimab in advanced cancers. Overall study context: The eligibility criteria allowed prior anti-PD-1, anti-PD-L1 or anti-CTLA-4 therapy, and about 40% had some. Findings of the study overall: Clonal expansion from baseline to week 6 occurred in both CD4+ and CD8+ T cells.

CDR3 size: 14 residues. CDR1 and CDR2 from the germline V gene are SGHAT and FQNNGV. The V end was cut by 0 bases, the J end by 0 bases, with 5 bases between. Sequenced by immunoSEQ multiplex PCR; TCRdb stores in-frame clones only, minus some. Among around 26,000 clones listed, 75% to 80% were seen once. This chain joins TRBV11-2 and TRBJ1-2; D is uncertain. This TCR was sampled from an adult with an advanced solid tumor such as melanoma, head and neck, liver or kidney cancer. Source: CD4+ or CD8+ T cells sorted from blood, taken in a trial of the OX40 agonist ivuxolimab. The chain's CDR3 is CASSLEFTNYGYTF. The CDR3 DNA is TGTGCCAGCAGCTTAGAGTTTACTAACTATGGCTACACCTTC. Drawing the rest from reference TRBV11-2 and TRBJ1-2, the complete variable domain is EAGVAQSPRYKIIEKRQSVAFWCNPISGHATLYWYQQILGQGPKLLIQFQNNGVVDDSQLPKDRFSAERLKGVDSTLKIQPAKLEDSAVYLCASSLEFTNYGYTFGSGTRLTVV.